This T cell receptor beta chain is drawn from a study of shared clonotypes between healthy human individuals. Across the whole study: Each donor had three CD4 naive, three CD4 memory, two CD8 naive and one CD8 memory plate.

Naive CD8 cells were CD45RO-negative, positively selected for CCR7, excluding terminally differentiated effector memory CD45RA+ cells. Adult donors, all healthy and HIV-negative, had no recent acute infections or vaccinations. Some 30,000 T cell genomes, or around 0.2 ug DNA, went into the sorted-subset replicate PCRs. Some clones are missing from TCRdb's copy, which holds only in-frame ones; the method was immunoSEQ multiplex PCR. Among about 1,900,000 clones, about 95% were seen once, and the ten largest hold around 1.2%. The sample was naive CD8+ T cells sorted from blood. This clonotype was obtained from a man aged 18 to 30 in good health.

The CDR3 region has the DNA TGTGCCAGCAGTAACGGACCGCTAGACGAGCAGTACTTC. This codes for CASSNGPLDEQYF. V is TRBV6-5 and J is TRBJ2-7; the D is unclear. The CDR3 contains 13 residues. V lost 5 bases, J lost 5 bases, and 13 bases lay in between. Germline loops: CDR1 MNHEY, CDR2 SVGAGI.